The present entry profiles one T cell receptor (beta chain) with its context. Its target is unknown. There are 15 residues in the CDR3. CDR1 MNHEY and CDR2 SMNVEV come from the germline V gene (reference sequence). Trimming removed 6 bases from V and 7 bases from J; junction bases left unmatched: 7. TCRdb itself ran the reads through MiXCR, one entry per CDR3 protein. The sample lists roughly 80,000 distinct CDR3 sequences; 20% to 30% were seen once. This specimen comes from a study of T cell repertoires in cytomegalovirus infection. The chain links TRBV27 to TRBJ2-1; 12 bases map to TRBD2. The sequenced sample was CD8+ T cells from cultured PBMCs, obtained from culture after CMV antigen stimulation. The sequence derives from a human donor in good health (CMV status not recorded). Some clones in this sample may be carry-over from other donors' samples. The CDR3 loop reads CASSQLAGGGNEQFF. The CDR3 bases are TGTGCCAGCAGCCAACTAGCGGGAGGAGGTAATGAGCAGTTCTTC.